This T cell receptor (beta chain) was identified during a study of T cell repertoires in cytomegalovirus infection. Overall study findings and caveats: It was HLA-C-restricted CMV-specific TCR beta clonotypes that dominated the response ex vivo.

This clonotype appeared a few times. Its target is not known. MiXCR, applied by TCRdb to the reads, yields one record per CDR3 protein. Of approximately 250,000 distinct CDR3 sequences in the sample, over 9% were seen once. The sample taken for sequencing was PBMCs. The sequence was collected from a human donor in good health (CMV status not recorded). Some clones in this sample may be carry-over from other donors' samples.

CDR3 sequence (DNA): TGTGCCTGGAGTTGGGGGACAGGGTACACTGAAGCTTTCTTT. It codes for CAWSWGTGYTEAFF. This chain links TRBV30 with TRBJ1-1; TRBD1 matches 9 bases. In germline, CDR1 is GTSNPN, CDR2 SVGIG (reference sequence). This CDR3 spans 14 amino acids. V shed 2 bases and J 3 bases; nucleotides not matched to a gene: 4.